A single sample is the source of the 15 T cell receptor beta chains below, sequenced in a study of cytomegalovirus exposure and HLA in healthy donors. Amplification used 60 Vbeta primers and 13 Jbeta primers. Using immunoSEQ multiplex PCR, the repertoire was profiled, and TCRdb retains in-frame clones only, with some absent. Of about 190,000 clones in the sample, around 80% were seen once. Sequenced sample: PBMCs. These receptors were taken from a woman between 35 and 50 years old in good health and CMV-seronegative.

This chain links TRBV5-1 with TRBJ2-5, with a weak D call TRBD1 (5 bases). This CDR3 has 14 amino acids. Deletions cut 0 bases from V and 3 bases from J, with 9 bases between. In germline, CDR1 is SGHRS, CDR2 YFSETQ. The CDR3 coding sequence is TGCGCCAGCAGCTTGGGCCAGGGAAAAGAGACCCAGTACTTC. It encodes CASSLGQGKETQYF.

The chain uses TRBV5-1 and TRBJ2-1; 12 bases agree with TRBD2. CDR3 size: 14 residues. Per the germline V gene, CDR1 is SGHRS and CDR2 is YFSETQ. V shed 4 bases and J 6 bases; nucleotides not matched to a gene: 2. Here the CDR3 DNA reads TGCGCCAGCAGCCTAGCGGGAGGGGTCAATGAGCAGTTCTTC. It yields the protein CASSLAGGVNEQFF.

The chain links TRBV7-2 to TRBJ1-4, with D hard to call. The CDR3 has 14 amino acids. From germline, CDR1 is SGHTA and CDR2 FQGNSA. Trimming pared 5 bases from V and 4 bases from J, leaving 11 bases between. DNA of the CDR3: TGTGCCAGCAGCCCTCCGGGGATTAATGAAAAACTGTTTTTT. The encoded protein is CASSPPGINEKLFF.

This clone was seen only once. The chain links TRBV19 to TRBJ2-5; a weak D match, TRBD2 (5 bases). Per the germline V gene, CDR1 is LNHDA and CDR2 is SQIVND (reference sequence). V dropped 0 bases and J dropped 5 bases, with 10 bases sitting between them. The CDR3 has 14 amino acids. CDR3 nucleotides: TGTGCCAGTAGTATAGATCCTAGCTCGGAGACCCAGTACTTC. Translation gives CASSIDPSSETQYF.

The rearrangement uses TRBV27 and TRBJ2-1, with D hard to call. The V and J ends lost 3 bases and 0 bases respectively, with 6 bases between them. The length of the CDR3 is 14 residues. Germline loops: CDR1 MNHEY, CDR2 SMNVEV (reference sequence). The DNA of the CDR3 is TGTGCCAGCAGTTTCACTAACTCCTACAATGAGCAGTTCTTC. Encoded protein: CASSFTNSYNEQFF.

This clone turned up a few times. The chain links TRBV10-3 to TRBJ1-1; unclear D gene. Germline CDR1 is ENHRY and CDR2 is SYGVKD. Deletions cut 2 bases from V and 3 bases from J, with 10 bases between. The CDR3 is made up of 14 amino acids. CDR3 sequence reads: CAISEKIRDTEAFF. As DNA, the CDR3 is TGTGCCATCAGTGAGAAGATTAGAGACACTGAAGCTTTCTTT.

The chain combines TRBV2 with TRBJ2-2; 7 positions agree with TRBD1. After removal of 4 bases from V and 5 bases from J, the junction contained 4 bases not matched to a gene. This CDR3 has 14 amino acids. Germline loops: CDR1 SNHLY, CDR2 FYNNEI. Here the CDR3 reads CASSGAGGTGELFF. The CDR3 nucleotides are TGTGCCAGCAGTGGAGCAGGGGGTACCGGGGAGCTGTTTTTT.

The chain links TRBV4-1 to TRBJ1-1; D perhaps matches TRBD1 (5 bases). This CDR3 has 15 residues. CDR1 and CDR2 from the germline V gene are MGHRA and YSYEKL. V gave up 0 bases and J gave up 9 bases, with 17 bases separating them. The CDR3 loop reads CASSQDRVLARKAFF. The CDR3 coding sequence is TGCGCCAGCAGCCAAGACAGGGTTTTGGCTAGGAAAGCTTTCTTT.

Here the CDR3 reads CASSKAGRGRGNQPQHF. The CDR3 DNA reads as TGTGCCAGCAGCAAAGCAGGCAGGGGGCGCGGGAATCAGCCCCAGCATTTT. V usage is TRBV21-1 and J usage is TRBJ1-5; the D call TRBD1 from the table was never checked on the DNA. TRBV21-1 represents a pseudogene. CDR3 size: 17 residues.

The chain couples TRBV19 to TRBJ2-2; D may be TRBD2 (5 bases). Germline lookup yields CDR1 LNHDA and CDR2 SQIVND (reference sequence). The germline V and J ends were trimmed by 0 bases and 1 base, with 9 bases remaining between them. CDR3 length equals 16 residues. CDR3 coding DNA: TGTGCCAGTAGTATAGAGACTACTTGGAACACCGGGGAGCTGTTTTTT. Translating it yields CASSIETTWNTGELFF.

In this sample, this clone turned up a few times. The V and J genes are TRBV29-1 and TRBJ2-7, with 7 bases identical to TRBD2. The germline V gene has CDR1 SQVTM and CDR2 ANQGSEA. The CDR3 has 12 residues. With 5 bases clipped from V and 2 bases from J, the junction kept 3 bases outside the gene matches. CDR3 coding DNA: TGCAGCGTTCTGGGAGGGCCCTACGAGCAGTACTTC. Translation: CSVLGGPYEQYF.

The gene calls are TRBV11-2 and TRBJ2-7, with D possibly matching TRBD1 (8 bases). V was trimmed by 5 bases and J by 6 bases, leaving 17 bases between them. There are 14 residues in the CDR3. The germline gives CDR1 SGHAT, CDR2 FQNNGV. The CDR3 is CASSELQGGGEQYF. In nucleotides, the CDR3 is TGTGCCAGCAGCGAACTACAGGGGGGGGGCGAGCAGTACTTC.

This clone was seen a single time. CDR3 sequence (DNA): TGTGCCAGCAGCCGGAGTAGCAATCAGCCCCAGCATTTT. Translating gives CASSRSSNQPQHF. The V and J genes are TRBV6-4 and TRBJ1-5; unclear D gene. V was pared by 6 bases and J by 0 bases, with 6 bases between. Germline V gene lookup returns CDR1 MRHNA and CDR2 SNTAGT. The CDR3 consists of 13 residues.

J is TRBJ2-5 and V is TRBV9; D unresolved. CDR3 length equals 12 residues. CDR1 is SGDLS and CDR2 is YYNGEE in the germline V gene. The ends were cut back, 4 bases at V and 5 bases at J, with 9 bases in the middle. The CDR3 spells CASSPHRETQYF. The CDR3 region has the DNA TGTGCCAGCAGCCCCCATCGGGAGACCCAGTACTTC.

The chain recombines TRBV5-1 with TRBJ2-2; 16 bases align to TRBD2. J was trimmed by 5 bases and V by 6 bases; bases with no gene match: 13. Germline V lookup: CDR1 SGHRS, CDR2 YFSETQ. There are 19 residues in the CDR3. CDR3 amino acids: CASNSKSGLAGGQTGELFF. CDR3 in DNA: TGCGCCAGCAATTCAAAGTCGGGACTAGCGGGAGGGCAGACCGGGGAGCTGTTTTTT.